Presented here are 4 T cell receptor beta chains from one specimen sequenced in a study of blood T cell repertoires in COVID-19. Clones were sequenced by immunoSEQ multiplex PCR, and TCRdb holds only the in-frame ones, with some missing. The data hold 310,000 or so clones, with about 89% observed a single time. The material sequenced was PBMCs or T cells enriched from blood (not recorded which). These receptors came from a woman in her forties who had recovered from COVID-19.

This chain connects TRBV11-3 to TRBJ2-7; possible D gene TRBD2, 6 bases. The CDR3 consists of 15 residues. The germline V and J ends were trimmed by 5 bases and 0 bases, with 14 bases remaining between them. Germline CDR1 SGHNT, CDR2 YENEEA. The DNA of the CDR3 is TGTGCCAGCAGCCCCCTGCGGGACCCCTCCTACGAGCAGTACTTC. Translation gives CASSPLRDPSYEQYF.

This clone was counted between two and nine times. The CDR3 coding sequence is TGTGCCAGCAGCTTAGATGGGAGACTAGCGGTCTCCTACGAGCAGTACTTC. Its translation: CASSLDGRLAVSYEQYF. This rearrangement joins TRBV11-2 to TRBJ2-7; 9 positions match TRBD2. The junction had 6 bases not matched to a gene; V was cut back by 0 bases and J by 0 bases. The CDR3 consists of 17 residues. CDR1 and CDR2 (germline): SGHAT, FQNNGV.

The chain joins TRBV7-8 to TRBJ2-1; D call uncertain. This CDR3 has 13 residues. The germline V gene has CDR1 SGHVS and CDR2 FQNEAQ. Trimming shortened V by 4 bases and J by 4 bases, and 8 bases separated the two germline ends. CDR3 amino acids: CASSSPGYNEQFF. The CDR3 region has the DNA TGTGCCAGCAGCTCCCCCGGGTACAATGAGCAGTTCTTC.

The chain couples TRBV15 to TRBJ1-1; possibly TRBD1 for D (5 bases). Germline values: CDR1 LNHNV, CDR2 YYDKDF (reference sequence). There are 13 residues in the CDR3. The V gene lost 3 bases and the J gene lost 2 bases, with 7 bases spanning the gap. The CDR3 sequence: CATSRTANTEAFF. The CDR3 region has the DNA TGTGCCACCAGCAGGACAGCTAACACTGAAGCTTTCTTT.